The clone carrying this T cell receptor (beta chain) turned up a few times. Antigen specificity is unknown. The entry originates in a study of cytomegalovirus exposure and HLA in healthy donors. Whole-study results and caveats: Most CMV-associated TCR beta chains appeared HLA-restricted in a later analysis.

The CDR3 is 18 residues long. Per the germline V gene, CDR1 is MNHEY and CDR2 is SMNVEV (reference sequence). V was trimmed by 5 bases and J by 0 bases, leaving 20 bases between them. Primers for the PCR totalled 60 Vbeta and 13 Jbeta. Assay used: immunoSEQ multiplex PCR; TCRdb lists only in-frame clones, some missing. The sample shows approximately 170,000 clones, less than 80% of them seen only once. This TCR derives from a man aged 40-49 years in good health and CMV-seronegative. V usage is TRBV27 and J usage is TRBJ2-4; no definite D call. The source material was PBMCs. CDR3 in DNA: TGTGCCAGCAGTCCCCACCGAAGAGAGAGACTAGCCAAAAACATTCAGTACTTC. This gives the protein CASSPHRRERLAKNIQYF.